This is a list of T cell receptor beta chains from one sample in a study of cytomegalovirus exposure and HLA in healthy donors. Using immunoSEQ multiplex PCR, the repertoire was profiled, and TCRdb retains in-frame clones only, with some absent. The repertoire holds roughly 200,000 clones, roughly 80% seen once, with 2.9% in the top ten. Sequences were obtained from PBMCs. The source of these receptors is a man younger than 45 in good health and CMV-seronegative. The CDR3 runs from the conserved cysteine through the conserved F or W. A D gene is named only where the DNA matches it firmly. The listing skips clone size in some rows; elsewhere it reads once, few, many or a size class.

v_gene: TRBV9
j_gene: TRBJ1-2
d_gene: .
abundance: few
CDR3nt: TGTGCCAGCAGCTCCGACTCCGGGGGGAGCTATGGCTACACCTTC
CDR3aa: CASSSDSGGSYGYTF

v_gene: TRBV5-5
j_gene: TRBJ2-7
d_gene: .
abundance: .
CDR3nt: TGTGCCAGCAGCGATTTAGCGTCGGGCGAGCAGTACTTC
CDR3aa: CASSDLASGEQYF

v_gene: TRBV29-1
j_gene: TRBJ1-5
d_gene: .
abundance: .
CDR3nt: TGCAGCGCCGGACAGACCAATCAGCCCCAGCATTTT
CDR3aa: CSAGQTNQPQHF

v_gene: TRBV6-5
j_gene: TRBJ2-7
d_gene: TRBD2
abundance: .
CDR3nt: TGTGCCAGCAGTTACTCGATCGCGAGCGGGGGAAGAGAGCAGTACTTC
CDR3aa: CASSYSIASGGREQYF

v_gene: TRBV21-1
j_gene: TRBJ2-7
d_gene: .
abundance: .
CDR3nt: TGTGCCAGCAGCAAAGTTCCCGTAGGGCGGGGGCAATCCTACGAGCAGTACTTC
CDR3aa: CASSKVPVGRGQSYEQYF

v_gene: TRBV27
j_gene: TRBJ2-2
d_gene: TRBD1
abundance: few
CDR3nt: TGTGCCAGCAGTTTAACTGGACAGGTCATCGCGAACACCGGGGAGCTGTTTTTT
CDR3aa: CASSLTGQVIANTGELFF

v_gene: TRBV5-1
j_gene: TRBJ2-2
d_gene: TRBD2
abundance: few
CDR3nt: TGCGCCAGCAGCTTGATTCCTAGCGGGGGGCCGAACACCGGGGAGCTGTTTTTT
CDR3aa: CASSLIPSGGPNTGELFF

v_gene: TRBV11-2
j_gene: TRBJ2-1
d_gene: .
abundance: .
CDR3nt: TGTGCCAGCACCATACCCACGGGGGTGCGTGAGCAGTTCTTC
CDR3aa: CASTIPTGVREQFF

v_gene: TRBV5-1
j_gene: TRBJ1-3
d_gene: .
abundance: .
CDR3nt: TGCGCCAGCAGCGGGGGGGCTGGAAACACCATATATTTT
CDR3aa: CASSGGAGNTIYF

v_gene: TRBV5-6
j_gene: TRBJ1-1
d_gene: TRBD1
abundance: once
CDR3nt: TGTGCCAGCAGGGGTACTAGGGAAAAAACAGGGGCGAGGAGGGCTTTCTTT
CDR3aa: CASRGTREKTGARRAFF

v_gene: TRBV28
j_gene: TRBJ2-2
d_gene: TRBD1
abundance: .
CDR3nt: TGTGCCACATGGGACAGGGCGAACACCGGGGAGCTGTTTTTT
CDR3aa: CATWDRANTGELFF

v_gene: TRBV10-3
j_gene: TRBJ2-3
d_gene: .
abundance: .
CDR3nt: TGTGCCATCAGGAGTAGCTCTGGCACAGATACGCAGTATTTT
CDR3aa: CAIRSSSGTDTQYF

v_gene: TRBV29-1
j_gene: TRBJ1-5
d_gene: .
abundance: .
CDR3nt: TGCAGCGTTGGGGGAGGGGGAGAGCCCCAGCATTTT
CDR3aa: CSVGGGGEPQHF

v_gene: TRBV7-9
j_gene: TRBJ1-5
d_gene: .
abundance: .
CDR3nt: TGTTCCAGCAGTTCTAGGGGGGGAGCCAATCAGCCCCAGCATTTT
CDR3aa: CSSSSRGGANQPQHF

v_gene: TRBV5-6
j_gene: TRBJ2-7
d_gene: .
abundance: .
CDR3nt: TGTGCCAGCAGCTCGACAGGAGCATACGAGCAGTACTTC
CDR3aa: CASSSTGAYEQYF

v_gene: TRBV29-1
j_gene: TRBJ2-4
d_gene: TRBD2
abundance: .
CDR3nt: TGCAGCGTTGATGTGCGGGGGGTAGCCAAAAACATTCAGTACTTC
CDR3aa: CSVDVRGVAKNIQYF

v_gene: TRBV7-2
j_gene: TRBJ2-2
d_gene: TRBD1
abundance: .
CDR3nt: TGTGCCAGCAGCTACAGGGGGCGCAGAACCGGGGAGCTGTTTTTT
CDR3aa: CASSYRGRRTGELFF

v_gene: TRBV4-2
j_gene: TRBJ2-7
d_gene: TRBD1
abundance: .
CDR3nt: TGTGCCAGCAGCCAAGATATCAGGGGGTACTCGGACGAGCAGTACTTC
CDR3aa: CASSQDIRGYSDEQYF

v_gene: TRBV6-5
j_gene: TRBJ1-2
d_gene: .
abundance: once
CDR3nt: TGTGCCAGCAGTTTACTTGGCGGTCCTAACTATGGCTACACCTTC
CDR3aa: CASSLLGGPNYGYTF

v_gene: TRBV7-2
j_gene: TRBJ2-3
d_gene: .
abundance: .
CDR3nt: TGTGCCAGCAGGACTAGTCCCTTCACAGATACGCAGTATTTT
CDR3aa: CASRTSPFTDTQYF

v_gene: TRBV5-1
j_gene: TRBJ1-4
d_gene: .
abundance: .
CDR3nt: TGCGCCAGCAGCTTCCTAGGAACTAATGAAAAACTGTTTTTT
CDR3aa: CASSFLGTNEKLFF

v_gene: TRBV7-9
j_gene: TRBJ2-1
d_gene: TRBD2
abundance: many
CDR3nt: TGTGCCAGCAGCTTATTTAGCGGGGGGCCCTCCTACAATGAGCAGTTCTTC
CDR3aa: CASSLFSGGPSYNEQFF

v_gene: TRBV2
j_gene: TRBJ2-3
d_gene: .
abundance: .
CDR3nt: TGTGCCAGCAGTGCTAGTGATACGCAGTATTTT
CDR3aa: CASSASDTQYF

v_gene: TRBV4-3
j_gene: TRBJ2-3
d_gene: .
abundance: .
CDR3nt: TGCGCCAGCAGCCAAGTGTGGCTTCCGTCAGATACGCAGTATTTT
CDR3aa: CASSQVWLPSDTQYF

v_gene: TRBV7-9
j_gene: TRBJ1-2
d_gene: .
abundance: .
CDR3nt: TGTGCCAGCAGCTTAGACAGAAGTGGCTACACCTTC
CDR3aa: CASSLDRSGYTF

v_gene: TRBV7-2
j_gene: TRBJ1-5
d_gene: .
abundance: .
CDR3nt: TGTGCCAGCAGCTTAACTACGCGGGGAGTAGGCAATCAGCCCCAGCATTTT
CDR3aa: CASSLTTRGVGNQPQHF

v_gene: TRBV15
j_gene: TRBJ2-3
d_gene: .
abundance: .
CDR3nt: TGTGCCACCAGAGAAAACGGAGATACGCAGTATTTT
CDR3aa: CATRENGDTQYF

v_gene: TRBV27
j_gene: TRBJ2-7
d_gene: TRBD1
abundance: once
CDR3nt: TGTGCCAGCAGCAGCCGGGGACAGGGGCTCTACGAGCAGTACTTC
CDR3aa: CASSSRGQGLYEQYF

v_gene: TRBV7-2
j_gene: TRBJ2-7
d_gene: .
abundance: .
CDR3nt: TGTGCCAGCAGCAGAACTTCACGAGTCGTTCCCTACGAGCAGTACTTC
CDR3aa: CASSRTSRVVPYEQYF

v_gene: TRBV6-6
j_gene: TRBJ1-3
d_gene: .
abundance: once
CDR3nt: TGTGCCAGCAGTTACCGAGGAGCGTACTCTGGAAACACCATATATTTT
CDR3aa: CASSYRGAYSGNTIYF

v_gene: TRBV7-6
j_gene: TRBJ1-2
d_gene: TRBD1
abundance: once
CDR3nt: TGTGCCAGCCGACAGGGGGCTGGCTATGGCTACACCTTC
CDR3aa: CASRQGAGYGYTF

v_gene: TRBV25-1
j_gene: TRBJ2-5
d_gene: .
abundance: .
CDR3nt: TGTGCCAGCAGTGACCCTCTAGTGCACCAGCAGACCCAGTACTTC
CDR3aa: CASSDPLVHQQTQYF

v_gene: TRBV21-1
j_gene: TRBJ2-2
d_gene: .
abundance: .
CDR3nt: TGTGCCAGCAGAGACGGGACTAGCCTTAACACCGGGGAGCTGTTTTTT
CDR3aa: CASRDGTSLNTGELFF

v_gene: TRBV19
j_gene: TRBJ2-1
d_gene: TRBD2
abundance: .
CDR3nt: TGTGCCAGTACGAGACTAGCGGGGGACTACGGGGATGAGCAGTTCTTC
CDR3aa: CASTRLAGDYGDEQFF

v_gene: TRBV6-5
j_gene: TRBJ2-7
d_gene: .
abundance: .
CDR3nt: TGTGCCAGCAGTTCATTTCCAGGGGTAAAGTACGAGCAGTACTTC
CDR3aa: CASSSFPGVKYEQYF

v_gene: TRBV5-1
j_gene: TRBJ2-2
d_gene: TRBD1
abundance: .
CDR3nt: TGCGCCAGCAGCAGCGCAACAGGGGCCGGCCTACTCTTGAACACCGGGGAGCTGTTTTTT
CDR3aa: CASSSATGAGLLLNTGELFF

v_gene: TRBV10-2
j_gene: TRBJ2-1
d_gene: .
abundance: .
CDR3nt: TGCGCCAGCAATTTACTTCCCCCCTACAATGAGCAGTTCTTC
CDR3aa: CASNLLPPYNEQFF

v_gene: TRBV18
j_gene: TRBJ2-5
d_gene: TRBD2
abundance: .
CDR3nt: TGTGCCAGCTCACCGGCTAGCGGGGATCTGGGGACCCAGTACTTC
CDR3aa: CASSPASGDLGTQYF

v_gene: TRBV6-1
j_gene: TRBJ1-3
d_gene: .
abundance: .
CDR3nt: TGTGCCAGCAGTGAATCCCGGGGATTCGGCTCTGGAAACACCATATATTTT
CDR3aa: CASSESRGFGSGNTIYF

v_gene: TRBV19
j_gene: TRBJ1-3
d_gene: .
abundance: .
CDR3nt: TGTGCCAGTAATCGCGACAGGTTTGGCTCTGGAAACACCATATATTTT
CDR3aa: CASNRDRFGSGNTIYF

v_gene: TRBV6-5
j_gene: TRBJ1-1
d_gene: .
abundance: few
CDR3nt: TGTGCCAGCAGTTACTCAGGGGCGACCACTGAAGCTTTCTTT
CDR3aa: CASSYSGATTEAFF

v_gene: TRBV5-1
j_gene: TRBJ2-1
d_gene: .
abundance: once
CDR3nt: TGCGCCAGCAGCCAACAGGCGTATGAGCAGTTCTTC
CDR3aa: CASSQQAYEQFF

v_gene: TRBV9
j_gene: TRBJ2-7
d_gene: .
abundance: .
CDR3nt: TGTGCCAGCAGCAAATCAGGGTCCTACGAGCAGTACTTC
CDR3aa: CASSKSGSYEQYF

v_gene: TRBV9
j_gene: TRBJ2-3
d_gene: TRBD2
abundance: .
CDR3nt: TGTGCCAGCAGCCAAGTTAGCGGGGGGACCACAGATACGCAGTATTTT
CDR3aa: CASSQVSGGTTDTQYF

v_gene: TRBV6-4
j_gene: TRBJ1-1
d_gene: .
abundance: .
CDR3nt: TGTGCCAGCAGACGACAGGCGAACACTGAAGCTTTCTTT
CDR3aa: CASRRQANTEAFF

v_gene: TRBV18
j_gene: TRBJ1-3
d_gene: .
abundance: .
CDR3nt: TGTGCCAGCTCACCCCTTGGCGCGCCTAGCAGTGCGCTTGGAAACACCATATATTTT
CDR3aa: CASSPLGAPSSALGNTIYF